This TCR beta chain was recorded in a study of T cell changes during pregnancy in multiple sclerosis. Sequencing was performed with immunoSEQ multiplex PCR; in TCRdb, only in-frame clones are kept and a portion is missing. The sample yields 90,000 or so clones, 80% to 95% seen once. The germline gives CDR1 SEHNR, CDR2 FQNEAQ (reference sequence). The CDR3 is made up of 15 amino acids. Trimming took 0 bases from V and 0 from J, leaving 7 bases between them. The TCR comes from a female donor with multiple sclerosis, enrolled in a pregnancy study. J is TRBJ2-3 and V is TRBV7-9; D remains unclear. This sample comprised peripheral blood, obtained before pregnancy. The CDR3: CASSLATGSTDTQYF. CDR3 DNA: TGTGCCAGCAGCTTAGCGACGGGTAGCACAGATACGCAGTATTTT.